This T cell receptor beta chain was captured in a study of vaccination and CD4 T cells after COVID-19. Study-level background: Taking of post-vaccine samples occurred a median approximately 67 days after dose two (range 14 to 241). The authors exposed cells to overlapping spike peptides derived from SARS-CoV-2, HCoV-NL63, HCoV-OC43 and HCoV-229E.

A note on this clonotype: What it recognizes is unknown.

Once obtained from cultured CD4+ T cells, the DNA was sequenced using the Oncomine TCR Beta short-read assay. Genomic DNA from cultured CD4+ T cells was extracted. TCRdb reanalysed the PCR reads using MiXCR and keeps one entry per CDR3 protein. The sample lists around 7,000 distinct CDR3 sequences, 60% to 80% occurring once. Stated treatment: roughly nine-day PBMC culture with coronavirus spike peptide pools or control peptides (ViraFEST assay). Samples of CD4+ T cells were obtained from the unexposed donor before the COVID-19 pandemic (2011-2018). ViraFEST grew antigen-specific T cells using peptide pools, then sequenced TCRs. The clonotype comes from a human donor in good health. The source material was CD4+ T cells from blood, cultured in vitro.

The CDR3 DNA is TGCGCCAGCAGTCTAGGACTAGCGGGAGCGTCCGATGAGCAGTTCTTC. It encodes CASSLGLAGASDEQFF. The rearrangement uses TRBV10-1 and TRBJ2-1; TRBD2 agrees at 13 bases. This CDR3 is built from 16 residues. Germline V lookup: CDR1 WNHNN, CDR2 SYGVQD (reference sequence). V gave up 5 bases and J gave up 8 bases; unmatched junction bases: 9.